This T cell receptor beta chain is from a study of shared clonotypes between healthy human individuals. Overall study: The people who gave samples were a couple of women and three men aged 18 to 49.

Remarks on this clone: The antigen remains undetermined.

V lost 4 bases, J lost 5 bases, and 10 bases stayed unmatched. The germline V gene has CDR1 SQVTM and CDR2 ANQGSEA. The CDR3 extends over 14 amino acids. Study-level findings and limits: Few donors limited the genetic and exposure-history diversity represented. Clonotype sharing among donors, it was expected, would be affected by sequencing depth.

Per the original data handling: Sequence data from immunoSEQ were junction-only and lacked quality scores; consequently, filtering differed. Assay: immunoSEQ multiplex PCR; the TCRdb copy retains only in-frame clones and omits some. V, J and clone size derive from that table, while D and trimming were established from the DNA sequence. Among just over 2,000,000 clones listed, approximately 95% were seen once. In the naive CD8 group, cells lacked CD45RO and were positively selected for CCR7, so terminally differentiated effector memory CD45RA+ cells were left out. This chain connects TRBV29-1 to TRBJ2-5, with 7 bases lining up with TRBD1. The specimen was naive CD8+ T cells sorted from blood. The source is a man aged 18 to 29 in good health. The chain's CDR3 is CSVGLWQGEETQYF. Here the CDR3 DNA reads TGCAGCGTTGGATTGTGGCAGGGGGAGGAGACCCAGTACTTC.